This TCR beta chain stems from a study of a mutant IDH1 vaccine in newly diagnosed glioma. Study-wide context: Patients in the study were vaccinated eight times, receiving shots in weeks 1, 3, 5, 7, 11, 15, 19 and 23. The earlier regimen, radiotherapy, temozolomide, or both, was most often both. General observations from the study: The vaccine induced immune responses, and these occurred in 93.3% of patients.

Generated by immunoSEQ multiplex PCR, the TCRdb table keeps only in-frame clones and is missing some. The data show tens of thousands of clones, 65% to 80% seen once. The sample's time point: week 23, last vaccination. Vaccination used 300 ug of mutant IDH1 20-mer peptide per dose, with topical imiquimod. In every donor, the tumor was a new WHO grade 3 or 4 IDH1-mutant, ATRX-lost astrocytoma. V dropped 1 base and J dropped 4 bases, with 13 bases sitting between them. The CDR3 is 15 amino acids. CDR1 and CDR2 (germline): LNHDA, SQIVND (reference sequence). To note about this clone: Its antigen is unknown.

The rearrangement joins TRBV19 to TRBJ1-2; D is undetermined. This sequence originates from a middle-aged man with glioma. The specimen was PBMCs, collected from a glioma patient whose treatment included an IDH1 peptide vaccine. CDR3 region: CASSIGPSFGYGYTF. As DNA, the CDR3 is TGTGCCAGTAGTATAGGGCCTTCATTTGGCTATGGCTACACCTTC.